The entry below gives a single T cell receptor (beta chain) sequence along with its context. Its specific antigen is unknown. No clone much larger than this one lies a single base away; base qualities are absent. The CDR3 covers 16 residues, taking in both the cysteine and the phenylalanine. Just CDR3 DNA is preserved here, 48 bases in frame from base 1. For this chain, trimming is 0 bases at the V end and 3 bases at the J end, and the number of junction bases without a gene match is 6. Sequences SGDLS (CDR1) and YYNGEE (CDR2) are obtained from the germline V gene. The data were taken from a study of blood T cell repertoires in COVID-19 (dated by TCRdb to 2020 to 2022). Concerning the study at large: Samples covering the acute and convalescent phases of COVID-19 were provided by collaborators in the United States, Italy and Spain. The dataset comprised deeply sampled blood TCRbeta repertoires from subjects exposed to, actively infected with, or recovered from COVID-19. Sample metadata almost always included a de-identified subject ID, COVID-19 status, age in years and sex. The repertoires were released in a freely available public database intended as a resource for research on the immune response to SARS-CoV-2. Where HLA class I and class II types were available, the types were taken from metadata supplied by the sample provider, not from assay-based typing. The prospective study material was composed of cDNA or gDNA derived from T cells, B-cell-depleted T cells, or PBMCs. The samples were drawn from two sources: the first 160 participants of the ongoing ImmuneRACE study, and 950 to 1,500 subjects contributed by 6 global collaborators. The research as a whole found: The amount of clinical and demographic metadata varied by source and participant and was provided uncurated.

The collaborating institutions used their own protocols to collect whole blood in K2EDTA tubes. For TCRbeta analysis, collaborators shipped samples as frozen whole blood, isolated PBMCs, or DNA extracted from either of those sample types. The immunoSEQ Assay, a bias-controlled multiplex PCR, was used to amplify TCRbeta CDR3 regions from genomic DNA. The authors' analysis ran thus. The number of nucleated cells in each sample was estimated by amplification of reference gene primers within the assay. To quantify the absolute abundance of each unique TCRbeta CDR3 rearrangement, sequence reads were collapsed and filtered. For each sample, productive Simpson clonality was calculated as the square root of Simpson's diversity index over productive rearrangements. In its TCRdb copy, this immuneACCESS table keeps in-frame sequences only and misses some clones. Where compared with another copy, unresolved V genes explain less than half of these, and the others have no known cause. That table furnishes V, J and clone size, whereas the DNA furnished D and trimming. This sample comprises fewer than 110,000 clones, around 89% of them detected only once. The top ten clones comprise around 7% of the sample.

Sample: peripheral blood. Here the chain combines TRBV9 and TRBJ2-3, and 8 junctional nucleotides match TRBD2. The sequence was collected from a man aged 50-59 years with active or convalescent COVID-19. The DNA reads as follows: TGTGCCAGCAGCGTAGTCGGGAGGGCCGGGACAGATACGCAGTATTTT. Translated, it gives CASSVVGRAGTDTQYF.